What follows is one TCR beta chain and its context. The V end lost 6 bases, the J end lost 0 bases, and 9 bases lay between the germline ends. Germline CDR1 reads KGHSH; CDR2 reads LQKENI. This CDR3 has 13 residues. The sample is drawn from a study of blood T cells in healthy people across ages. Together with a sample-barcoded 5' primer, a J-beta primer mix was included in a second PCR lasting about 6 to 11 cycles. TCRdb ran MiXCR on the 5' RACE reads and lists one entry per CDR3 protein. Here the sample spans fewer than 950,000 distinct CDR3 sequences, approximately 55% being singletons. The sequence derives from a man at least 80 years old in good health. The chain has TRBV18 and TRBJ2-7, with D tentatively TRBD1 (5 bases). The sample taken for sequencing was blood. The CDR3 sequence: CASSEGVSYEQYF. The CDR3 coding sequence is TGTGCCAGCTCCGAAGGGGTCTCCTACGAGCAGTACTTC.